This T cell receptor beta chain was recorded in a study of neoadjuvant anti-PD-1 for oral cavity cancer. Study background: Patients mostly received three to four biweekly nivolumab doses at 3 mg/kg before surgery. Patients without progression got a fourth dose around day 43.

Sequencing was performed with immunoSEQ multiplex PCR; in TCRdb, only in-frame clones are kept and a portion is missing. The data hold 15,000 or so clones, with under 80% observed a single time. Study observations and caveats: Each response group had just a few patients in TCR analyses.

As concerns this clone: Its specificity is unknown.

Patients had newly diagnosed, untreated stage II-IVA oral cavity squamous cell carcinoma. Here the sequenced sample was PBMCs, taken before nivolumab (anti-PD-1) treatment. The receptor's source is a person aged 35-79 years with oral cavity squamous cell carcinoma.

CDR3 coding DNA: TGTGCCAGCAGCTTGCTAGCGGGAGGGATCAATGAGCAGTTCTTC. It encodes CASSLLAGGINEQFF. The chain joins TRBV11-2 to TRBJ2-1; 12 bases agree with TRBD2. Germline V gives CDR1 SGHAT, CDR2 FQNNGV. The junction had 3 bases not matched to a gene; V was cut back by 3 bases and J by 6 bases. CDR3 length: 15 amino acids.